This T cell receptor (beta chain) is drawn from a study of human T cells and chemical hapten exposure. Looking at the study overall: Mostly female, the patients presented with alopecia areata, totalis or universalis. Across samples, TCR yields varied, mostly owing to small differences in pooled library volumes.

The time point here: patch test 2, 6 weeks after DPC sensitization. This sample's treatment: therapeutic diphenylcyclopropenone sensitization with weekly scalp DPC. This clonotype has ten or more counts. After removal of 6 bases from V and 4 bases from J, the junction contained 27 bases not matched to a gene. The CDR3 runs 21 residues. Germline lookup yields CDR1 LGHNT and CDR2 FRNRAP. It was the library that attached unique molecular identifiers to individual cDNA molecules. TCRdb re-analysed the RACE reads in MiXCR, keeping a single row per CDR3 protein. The sample holds 330,000 or so distinct CDR3 sequences, more than 5% seen once.

The sample here was whole blood, taken in connection with sensitization to the hapten diphenylcyclopropenone (DPC). The origin of this receptor is a young woman with alopecia areata. Some clones in this sample may be carry-over from other donors' samples. V and J are TRBV12-5 and TRBJ2-3; 8 bases line up with TRBD2. CDR3: CASGYRGGLFHGLLTPDTQYF. In nucleotides, the CDR3 is TGTGCTAGTGGGTACCGGGGGGGCCTTTTTCATGGCCTCCTCACACCAGATACGCAGTATTTT.